This T cell receptor (beta chain) was observed in a study of Tregs in tolerant kidney transplant recipients. Regarding the study as a whole: Biological reproducibility was not directly addressed in this study. The most relevant donor-specific Treg TCRbeta repertoire apparently came from expansion with activated donor B cells.

As regards this clone: What it binds is unknown.

The protocol was immunoSEQ multiplex PCR, while the TCRdb copy is restricted to in-frame clones and leaves out a portion. In the table there are about 88,000 clones, around nine tenths of which are singletons. CD4+CD25+CD127- Tregs, CD4+CD25- non-Tregs, CD4 and CD8 cells were sorted. Per germline, CDR1 MNHNS and CDR2 SASEGT. Deletions cut 1 base from V and 2 bases from J, with 12 bases between. The CDR3 is 16 amino acids. Material for sequencing was CD8+ T cells from blood. The receptor was derived from a human donor in good health. The V call is TRBV6-1, the J call TRBJ1-3, with a weak D call TRBD1 (5 bases). For the CDR3, the DNA is TGTGCCAGCAGTGAAGGTTGGGGGTTAACTGGAAACACCATATATTTT. This sequence encodes CASSEGWGLTGNTIYF.